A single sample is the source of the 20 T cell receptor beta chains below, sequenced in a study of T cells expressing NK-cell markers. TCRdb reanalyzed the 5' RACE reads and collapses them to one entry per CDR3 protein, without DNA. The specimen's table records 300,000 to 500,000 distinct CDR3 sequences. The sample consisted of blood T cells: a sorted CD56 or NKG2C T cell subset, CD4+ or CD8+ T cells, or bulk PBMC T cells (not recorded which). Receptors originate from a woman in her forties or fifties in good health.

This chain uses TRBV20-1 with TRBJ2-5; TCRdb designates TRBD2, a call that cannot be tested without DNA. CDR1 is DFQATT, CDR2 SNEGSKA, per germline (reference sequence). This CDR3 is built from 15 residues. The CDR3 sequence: CSAPPARSNQETQYF.

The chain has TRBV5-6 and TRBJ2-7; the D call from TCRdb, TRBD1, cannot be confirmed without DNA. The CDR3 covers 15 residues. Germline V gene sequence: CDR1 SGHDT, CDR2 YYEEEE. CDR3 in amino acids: CASSFRGQGDYEQYF. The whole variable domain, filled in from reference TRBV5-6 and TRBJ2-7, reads DAGVTQSPTHLIKTRGQQVTLRCSPKSGHDTVSWYQQALGQGPQFIFQYYEEEERQRGNFPDRFSGHQFPNYSSELNVNALLLGDSALYLCASSFRGQGDYEQYFGPGTRLTVT.

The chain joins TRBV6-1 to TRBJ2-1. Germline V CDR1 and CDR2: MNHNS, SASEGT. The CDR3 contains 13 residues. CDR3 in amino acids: CASRRIPYNEQFF.

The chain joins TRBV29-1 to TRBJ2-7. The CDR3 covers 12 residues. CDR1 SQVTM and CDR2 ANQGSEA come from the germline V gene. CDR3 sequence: CSVTSTSYEQYF.

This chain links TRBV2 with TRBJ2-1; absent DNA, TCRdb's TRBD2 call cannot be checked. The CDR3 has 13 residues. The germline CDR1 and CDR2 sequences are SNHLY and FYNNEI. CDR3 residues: CASSGGLPNEQFF.

The CDR3 is CASSGTINTGELFF. This chain connects TRBV5-1 to TRBJ2-2; with no DNA, the TCRdb D assignment of TRBD2 cannot be verified. CDR3 length equals 14 residues. Germline CDR1 and CDR2: SGHRS and YFSETQ. The full variable domain, in which reference TRBV5-1 and TRBJ2-2 provide the parts outside the CDR3, is KAGVTQTPRYLIKTRGQQVTLSCSPISGHRSVSWYQQTPGQGLQFLFEYFSETQRNKGNFPGRFSGRQFSNSRSEMNVSTLELGDSALYLCASSGTINTGELFFGEGSRLTVL.

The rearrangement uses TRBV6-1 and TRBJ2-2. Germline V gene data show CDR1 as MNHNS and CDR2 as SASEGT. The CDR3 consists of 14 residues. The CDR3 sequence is CASGKTANTGELFF.

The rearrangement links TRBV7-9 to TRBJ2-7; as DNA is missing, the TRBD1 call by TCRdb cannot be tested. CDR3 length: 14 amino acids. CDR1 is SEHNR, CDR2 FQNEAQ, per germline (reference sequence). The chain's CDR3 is CASSSQGLTYEQYF.

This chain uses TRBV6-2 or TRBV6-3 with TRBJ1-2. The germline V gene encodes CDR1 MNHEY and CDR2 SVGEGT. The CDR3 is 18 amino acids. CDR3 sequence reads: CASSYQYEDVLVTYGYTF.

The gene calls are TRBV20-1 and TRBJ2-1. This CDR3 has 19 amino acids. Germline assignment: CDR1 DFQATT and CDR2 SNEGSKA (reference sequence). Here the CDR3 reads CSARGKGRTTRGSYNEQFF.

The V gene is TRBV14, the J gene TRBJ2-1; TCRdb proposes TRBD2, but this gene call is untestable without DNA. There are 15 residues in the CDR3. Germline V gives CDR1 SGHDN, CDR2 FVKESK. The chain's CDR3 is CASSQDLSGSNEQFF.

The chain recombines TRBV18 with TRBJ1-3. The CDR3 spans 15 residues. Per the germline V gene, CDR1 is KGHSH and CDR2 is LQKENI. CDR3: CASSPGISSGNTIYF.

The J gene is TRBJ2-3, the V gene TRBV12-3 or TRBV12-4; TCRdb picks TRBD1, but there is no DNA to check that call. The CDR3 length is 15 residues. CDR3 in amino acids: CASIAGTKMSDTQYF.

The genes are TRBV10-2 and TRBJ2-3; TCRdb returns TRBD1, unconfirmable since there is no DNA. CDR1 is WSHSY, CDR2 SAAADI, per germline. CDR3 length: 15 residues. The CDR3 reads CASLLLSLGEDTQYF.

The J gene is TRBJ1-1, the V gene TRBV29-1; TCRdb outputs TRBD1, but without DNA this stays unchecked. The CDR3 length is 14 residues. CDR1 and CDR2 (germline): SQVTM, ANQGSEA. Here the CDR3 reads CSVPRTGLGTEAFF.

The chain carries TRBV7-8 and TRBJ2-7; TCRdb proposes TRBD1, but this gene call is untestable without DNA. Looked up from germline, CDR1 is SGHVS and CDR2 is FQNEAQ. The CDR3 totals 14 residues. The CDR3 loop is CASTIQGAFHEQYF.

This CDR3 reads CASSQLTGTEAFF. The chain recombines TRBV4-1 with TRBJ1-1. The CDR3 runs to 13 residues. CDR1 and CDR2 from the germline V gene are MGHRA and YSYEKL.

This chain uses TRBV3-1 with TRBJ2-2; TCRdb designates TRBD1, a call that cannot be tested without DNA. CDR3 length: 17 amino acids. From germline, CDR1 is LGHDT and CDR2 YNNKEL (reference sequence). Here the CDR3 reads CASSQMGQGAFAGELFF. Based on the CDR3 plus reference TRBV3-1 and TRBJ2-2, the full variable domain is DTAVSQTPKYLVTQMGNDKSIKCEQNLGHDTMYWYKQDSKKFLKIMFSYNNKELIINETVPNRFSPKSPDKAHLNLHINSLELGDSAVYFCASSQMGQGAFAGELFFGEGSRLTVL.

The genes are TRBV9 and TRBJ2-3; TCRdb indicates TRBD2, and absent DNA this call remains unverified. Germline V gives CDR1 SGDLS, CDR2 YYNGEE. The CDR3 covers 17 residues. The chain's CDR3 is CASRSGLAGISTDTQYF.

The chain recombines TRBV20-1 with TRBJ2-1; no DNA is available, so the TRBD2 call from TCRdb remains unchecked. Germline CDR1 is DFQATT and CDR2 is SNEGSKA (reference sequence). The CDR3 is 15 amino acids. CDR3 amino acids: CSARDVKAGLNEQFF.